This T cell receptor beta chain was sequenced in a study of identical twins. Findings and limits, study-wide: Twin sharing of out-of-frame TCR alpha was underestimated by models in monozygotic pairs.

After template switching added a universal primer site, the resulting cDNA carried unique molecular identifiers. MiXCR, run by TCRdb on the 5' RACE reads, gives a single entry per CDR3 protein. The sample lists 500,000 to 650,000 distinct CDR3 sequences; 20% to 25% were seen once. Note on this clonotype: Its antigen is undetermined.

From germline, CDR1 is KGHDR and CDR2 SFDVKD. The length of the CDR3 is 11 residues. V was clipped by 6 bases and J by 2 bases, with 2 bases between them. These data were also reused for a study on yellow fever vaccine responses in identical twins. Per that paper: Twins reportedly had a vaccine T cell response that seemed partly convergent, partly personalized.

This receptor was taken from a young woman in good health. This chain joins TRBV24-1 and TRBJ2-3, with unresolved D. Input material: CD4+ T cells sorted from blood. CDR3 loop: CATSITDTQYF. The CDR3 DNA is TGTGCCACCAGTATCACAGATACGCAGTATTTT.